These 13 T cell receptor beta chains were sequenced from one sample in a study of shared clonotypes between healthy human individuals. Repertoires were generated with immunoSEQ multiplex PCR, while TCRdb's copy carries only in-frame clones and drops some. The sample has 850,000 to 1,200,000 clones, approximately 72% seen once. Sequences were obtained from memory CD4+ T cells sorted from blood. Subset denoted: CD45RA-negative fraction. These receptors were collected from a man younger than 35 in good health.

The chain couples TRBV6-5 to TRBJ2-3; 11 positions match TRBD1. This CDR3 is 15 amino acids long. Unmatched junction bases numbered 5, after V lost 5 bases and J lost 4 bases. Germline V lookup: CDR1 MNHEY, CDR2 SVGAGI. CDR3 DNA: TGTGCCAGCAGTACGCCGGGACAGGGGGCAGATACGCAGTATTTT. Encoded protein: CASSTPGQGADTQYF.

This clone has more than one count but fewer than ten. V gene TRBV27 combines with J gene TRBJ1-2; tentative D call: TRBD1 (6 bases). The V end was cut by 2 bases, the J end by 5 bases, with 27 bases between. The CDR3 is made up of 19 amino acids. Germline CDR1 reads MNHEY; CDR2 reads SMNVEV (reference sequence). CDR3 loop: CASSLAGALDSSPVYGYTF. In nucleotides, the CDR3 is TGTGCCAGCAGTTTAGCAGGGGCCCTGGACAGCTCGCCAGTTTATGGCTACACCTTC.

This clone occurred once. The CDR3 DNA is TGCAGCGTTAAGGTGGGTTCGGCAGATACGCAGTATTTT. As protein: CSVKVGSADTQYF. V gene TRBV29-1 combines with J gene TRBJ2-3; D gene ambiguous. Germline loops: CDR1 SQVTM, CDR2 ANQGSEA. Trimming took 5 bases from V and 4 from J, leaving 13 bases between them. CDR3 length: 13 residues.

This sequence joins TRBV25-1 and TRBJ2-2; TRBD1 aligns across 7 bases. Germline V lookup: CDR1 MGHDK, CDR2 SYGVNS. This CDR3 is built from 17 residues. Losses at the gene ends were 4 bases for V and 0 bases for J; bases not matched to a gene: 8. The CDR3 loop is CASSATGERSNTGELFF. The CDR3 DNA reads TGTGCCAGCAGTGCCACAGGGGAGAGATCGAACACCGGGGAGCTGTTTTTT.

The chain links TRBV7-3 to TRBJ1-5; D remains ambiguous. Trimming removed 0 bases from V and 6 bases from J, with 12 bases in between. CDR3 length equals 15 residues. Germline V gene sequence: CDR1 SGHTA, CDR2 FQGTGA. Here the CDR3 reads CASSLTSGSGQPQHF. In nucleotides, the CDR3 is TGTGCCAGCAGCTTAACGTCAGGTTCTGGTCAGCCCCAGCATTTT.

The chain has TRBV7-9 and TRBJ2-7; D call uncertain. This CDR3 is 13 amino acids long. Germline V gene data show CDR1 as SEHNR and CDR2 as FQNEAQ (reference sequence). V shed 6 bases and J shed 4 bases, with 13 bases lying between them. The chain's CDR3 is CASRPLLVYEQYF. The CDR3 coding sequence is TGTGCCAGCAGACCGCTCCTGGTGTACGAGCAGTACTTC.

CDR3 in amino acids: CASSLVIPGANVLTF. CDR3 nucleotide sequence: TGTGCCAGCAGCTTGGTTATCCCTGGGGCCAACGTCCTGACTTTC. V is TRBV5-4 and J is TRBJ2-6; D unclear. This CDR3 has 15 residues. Per the germline V gene, CDR1 is SGHNT and CDR2 is YYREEE (reference sequence). Trimming took 0 bases from V and 2 from J, leaving 6 bases between them.

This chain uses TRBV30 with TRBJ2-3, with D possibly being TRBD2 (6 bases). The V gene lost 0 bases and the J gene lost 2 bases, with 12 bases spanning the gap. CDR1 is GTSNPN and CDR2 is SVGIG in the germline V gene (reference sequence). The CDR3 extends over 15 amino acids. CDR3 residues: CAWSVRRGITDTQYF. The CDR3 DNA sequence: TGTGCCTGGAGTGTACGCCGGGGGATCACAGATACGCAGTATTTT.

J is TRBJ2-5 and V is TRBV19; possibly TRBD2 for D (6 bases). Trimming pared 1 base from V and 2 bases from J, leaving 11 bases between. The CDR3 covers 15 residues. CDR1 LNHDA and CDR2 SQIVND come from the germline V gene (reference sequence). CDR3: CASSIGGGQQETQYF. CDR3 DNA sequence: TGTGCCAGTAGTATAGGGGGAGGTCAGCAAGAGACCCAGTACTTC.

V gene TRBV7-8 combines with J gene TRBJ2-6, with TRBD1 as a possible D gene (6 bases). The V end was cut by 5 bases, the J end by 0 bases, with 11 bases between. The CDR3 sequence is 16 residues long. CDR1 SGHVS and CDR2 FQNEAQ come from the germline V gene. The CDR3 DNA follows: TGTGCCAGCAGCCAGGGGCGCCACTCTGGGGCCAACGTCCTGACTTTC. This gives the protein CASSQGRHSGANVLTF.

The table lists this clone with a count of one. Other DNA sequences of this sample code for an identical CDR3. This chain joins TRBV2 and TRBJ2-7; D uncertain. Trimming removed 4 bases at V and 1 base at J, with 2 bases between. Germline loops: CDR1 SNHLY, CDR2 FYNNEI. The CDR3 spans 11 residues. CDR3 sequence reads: CASSGSYEQYF. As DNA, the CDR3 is TGTGCCAGCAGTGGTTCCTACGAGCAGTACTTC. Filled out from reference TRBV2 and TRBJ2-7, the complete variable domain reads EPEVTQTPSHQVTQMGQEVILRCVPISNHLYFYWYRQILGQKVEFLVSFYNNEISEKSEIFDDQFSVERPDGSNFTLKIRSTKLEDSAMYFCASSGSYEQYFGPGTRLTVT.

The CDR3 loop is CASREDSVSEAFF. The CDR3 bases are TGTGCCAGCAGGGAGGACAGCGTGAGTGAAGCTTTCTTT. This chain links TRBV6-5 with TRBJ1-1; D may be TRBD1 (6 bases). Germline V gene lookup returns CDR1 MNHEY and CDR2 SVGAGI. V was shortened by 6 bases and J by 7 bases, with 15 bases between the two germline ends. The length of the CDR3 is 13 residues.

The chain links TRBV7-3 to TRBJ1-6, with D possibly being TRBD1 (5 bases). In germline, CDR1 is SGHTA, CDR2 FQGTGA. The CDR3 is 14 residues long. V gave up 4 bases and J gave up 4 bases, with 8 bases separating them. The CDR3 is CASSSQGYNSPLHF. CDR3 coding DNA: TGTGCCAGCAGCTCCCAGGGTTATAATTCACCCCTCCACTTT.